The clone carrying this TCR beta chain showed up just a few times. The target antigen is unknown. The data stem from a study of metastatic and nonmetastatic thyroid tumors. Overall study context: Repertoire comparison spanned blood and tumor or nodule tissue of malignant and benign thyroid patients.

Every patient was untreated before thyroid surgery. Original data processing: A classifier for distant metastasis in papillary thyroid cancer was constructed using CDR3 differences observed across clinicopathological groups. TCRdb recomputed clones from the PCR reads via MiXCR. The V and J calls and clone size come from TCRdb's table, not from the authors' own analysis. The sample yields 40,000 to 50,000 clones, roughly an eighth seen once. Overall study findings and caveats: Reportedly, malignant thyroid tumors had significantly higher TCR beta diversity than benign nodules, in blood and tumor.

The germline V gene encodes CDR1 LGHNA and CDR2 YSLEER. The CDR3 runs 14 residues. J gave up 11 bases and V 3 bases, and 10 bases lay outside the gene matches. The chain carries TRBV4-3 and TRBJ2-4; 7 nucleotides line up with TRBD1. Input material: blood. The receptor's source is a male donor with papillary thyroid cancer or a benign thyroid nodule (not recorded which). Some clones in this sample may be carry-over from other donors' samples. The CDR3 DNA sequence: TGCGCCAGCAGCCAGTCCCGGGACAGCATTGTTCAGTACTTC. Translation gives CASSQSRDSIVQYF.